Below, 23 T cell receptor beta chains from the same sample are listed, as sequenced in a study of T cells after yellow fever vaccination (dated by TCRdb to about 2019). The library was produced with 5' RACE. Sequencing took place on an Illumina HiSeq 2500. TCRdb cleaned the public reads at Q25 with fastp, built clones with MiXCR and kept in-frame beta chains. Entries that share a CDR3 protein sequence are merged under the most common genes and DNA. The sample contains around 400,000 distinct CDR3 sequences, around a tenth of them found a single time. The ten largest clones add up to 15% to 20% of the sample. The sample's treatment or condition label is to be understood as: live attenuated yellow fever vaccine strain. The sequencing here drew on PBMCs, taken on the day of the first yellow fever vaccination. These receptors were collected from a man younger than 35 who received the YFV17D yellow fever vaccine.

This chain connects TRBV5-1 to TRBJ1-2; a weak D match, TRBD1 (5 bases). This CDR3 is 14 amino acids long. Germline CDR1 is SGHRS and CDR2 is YFSETQ. V lost 4 bases, J lost 5 bases, and 15 bases lay in between. CDR3 coding DNA: TGCGCCAGCAGCCATTCCGGGACGGCTTATGGCTACACCTTC. It translates to CASSHSGTAYGYTF.

The V call is TRBV10-2, the J call TRBJ2-7, with D perhaps matching TRBD1 or TRBD2 (6 bases each). Germline CDR1 WSHSY, CDR2 SAAADI. This CDR3 has 13 amino acids. V lost 10 bases and J lost 2, with 15 bases in between. CDR3 loop: CATSRGVAYEQYV. The CDR3 DNA is TGCGCCACCTCGAGGGGGGTAGCCTACGAGCAGTACGTC.

This clonotype was seen more than once but under ten times. The chain uses TRBV4-3 and TRBJ1-2, with D perhaps matching TRBD1 (5 bases). V gave up 5 bases and J gave up 5 bases, with 12 bases separating them. The CDR3 length is 13 residues. Germline values: CDR1 LGHNA, CDR2 YSLEER. CDR3: CASSWRGEYGYTF. The CDR3 DNA sequence: TGCGCCAGCAGCTGGAGGGGAGAATATGGCTACACCTTC.

The chain couples TRBV5-1 to TRBJ1-1, with D perhaps matching TRBD1 (6 bases). Trimming took 4 bases from V and 6 from J, leaving 16 bases between them. The CDR3 is 14 residues long. Germline CDR1 and CDR2: SGHRS and YFSETQ. The CDR3 region is CASSHLGQKAEAFF. As DNA, the CDR3 is TGCGCCAGCAGCCATCTTGGACAGAAGGCTGAAGCTTTCTTT.

This clonotype was seen repeatedly, ten times or more. CDR3 sequence: CASSYGQGGYEQYF. Here the CDR3 DNA reads TGTGCCAGCAGCTATGGACAGGGTGGTTACGAGCAGTACTTC. V gene TRBV7-9 combines with J gene TRBJ2-7, with TRBD1 matching 8 bases. The CDR3 contains 14 residues. Germline assignment: CDR1 SEHNR and CDR2 FQNEAQ (reference sequence). Trimming removed 4 bases from V and 4 bases from J; junction bases left unmatched: 6.

This clonotype was seen more than once but under ten times. This chain uses TRBV20-1 with TRBJ2-1, with D tentatively TRBD1 or TRBD2 (5 bases each). The CDR3 covers 18 residues. Germline-derived CDR1 and CDR2 are DFQATT and SNEGSKA (reference sequence). The ends were cut back, 6 bases at V and 9 bases at J, with 33 bases in the middle. The CDR3 nucleotides read TGCAGTGCGCGATATGGCAGCATGAGGGGCGCGGATCTGAGTGAGCAGTTCTTC. It codes for CSARYGSMRGADLSEQFF.

This clonotype was observed a handful of times. Written as DNA, the CDR3 is TGCAGTACCACCGACTACACAGATACGCAGTATTTT. Translating gives CSTTDYTDTQYF. The gene calls are TRBV20-1 and TRBJ2-3, with D tentatively TRBD2 (5 bases). The CDR3 length is 12 residues. Looked up from germline, CDR1 is DFQATT and CDR2 is SNEGSKA (reference sequence). Trimming took off 8 bases at V and 2 bases at J, with 11 bases between the two ends.

The genes are TRBV7-7 and TRBJ1-1; 7 bases map to TRBD1. The CDR3 loop spans 16 amino acids. V was clipped by 6 bases and J by 6 bases; unmatched bases: 16. The germline CDR1 and CDR2 sequences are SSHAT and FNYEAQ (reference sequence). The CDR3 DNA sequence: TGTGCCAGCAGAAAGATACAGGGGTCTTTTTCCTCTGAAGCTTTCTTT. Encoded protein: CASRKIQGSFSSEAFF.

This clonotype was counted between two and nine times. This chain joins TRBV9 and TRBJ2-3; D remains ambiguous. This CDR3 spans 15 amino acids. The V gene's germline CDR1 is SGDLS and CDR2 YYNGEE. V was shortened by 2 bases and J by 1 base, with 11 bases between the two germline ends. CDR3 sequence reads: CASSVYVAGTDTQYF. The CDR3 bases are TGTGCCAGCAGCGTTTACGTCGCCGGCACAGATACGCAGTATTTT.

This clonotype was seen more than once but under ten times. The chain carries TRBV5-5 and TRBJ2-7, with 7 bases matching TRBD2. The length of the CDR3 is 17 residues. After removal of 0 bases from V and 0 bases from J, the junction contained 9 bases not matched to a gene. Germline CDR1 and CDR2: SGHKS and YYEKEE (reference sequence). For the CDR3, the DNA is TGTGCCAGCAGCTTGGAGGGTAGCGGGTATTTCTCCTACGAGCAGTACGTC. It translates to CASSLEGSGYFSYEQYV.

This clonotype was recorded a few times. The V call is TRBV20-1, the J call TRBJ2-5; 7 bases align to TRBD2. The CDR3 has 15 amino acids. The ends lost 0 bases at V and 3 bases at J; junction bases unmatched: 7. Germline V CDR1 and CDR2: DFQATT, SNEGSKA (reference sequence). CDR3 loop: CSARDSRLAKETQYF. The CDR3 coding sequence is TGCAGTGCTAGAGATTCTAGACTAGCCAAAGAGACCCAGTACTTC.

The chain uses TRBV12-3 or TRBV12-4 and TRBJ2-1; weak D call: TRBD1 (6 bases). The CDR3 runs 16 residues. V dropped 1 base and J dropped 8 bases, with 18 bases sitting between them. The CDR3 DNA reads as TGTGCCAGCAGTTTAGGGGGCAGGGGTCCCGGGGATGAGCAGTTCTTC. Amino acids: CASSLGGRGPGDEQFF.

This clonotype was picked up a small number of times. This rearrangement joins TRBV7-3 to TRBJ2-7, with D possibly being TRBD1 or TRBD2 (5 bases each). Germline CDR1 reads SGHTA; CDR2 reads FQGTGA. V lost 5 bases and J lost 6, with 20 bases in between. The length of the CDR3 is 15 residues. CDR3 protein: CASSPHGAGMIEQYV. CDR3 bases: TGTGCCAGCAGCCCACACGGGGCAGGGATGATCGAGCAGTACGTC.

The chain is built from TRBV20-1 and TRBJ1-3; D not certain. Trimming took 2 bases from V and 3 from J, leaving 8 bases between them. From germline, CDR1 is DFQATT and CDR2 SNEGSKA (reference sequence). The CDR3 has 13 amino acids. The chain's CDR3 is CSARSLNGNTIYF. The CDR3 DNA reads as TGCAGTGCTAGAAGCCTTAATGGAAACACCATATATTTT.

The chain combines TRBV4-1 with TRBJ1-1; the D gene is possibly TRBD1 (5 bases). This CDR3 region has 13 residues. Germline V gene data show CDR1 as MGHRA and CDR2 as YSYEKL. V lost 5 bases to trimming and J lost 4 bases, with 11 bases between them. The CDR3 sequence is CASSSPGRTEAFF. The CDR3 nucleotides read TGCGCCAGCAGCTCCCCGGGACGCACTGAAGCTTTCTTT.

This clonotype turned up a few times. The chain links TRBV5-6 to TRBJ2-4; D is possibly TRBD2 (7 bases). Trimming cost V 6 bases and J 7 bases, with 17 bases left between them. Germline CDR1 reads SGHDT; CDR2 reads YYEEEE. CDR3 length: 14 amino acids. The CDR3 region has the DNA TGTGCCAGCACCCAAGGGGGGGATAGCAACATTCAGTACTTC. Protein: CASTQGGDSNIQYF.

The J gene is TRBJ1-2, the V gene TRBV7-2; a weak D match, TRBD1 (6 bases). V was pared by 2 bases and J by 0 bases, with 13 bases between. The CDR3 contains 16 residues. Germline CDR1 and CDR2: SGHTA and FQGNSA. CDR3 in DNA: TGTGCCAGCAGCTTACAGGGGAGACGGGCTAACTATGGCTACACCTTC. This sequence encodes CASSLQGRRANYGYTF.

This clonotype appeared a few times. The genes are TRBV28 and TRBJ2-2; D perhaps matches TRBD2 (5 bases). This CDR3 has 14 amino acids. Germline assignment: CDR1 MDHEN and CDR2 SYDVKM. Between the trimmed V and J ends, which lost 8 bases and 4 bases, there was a span of 14 bases. The CDR3 coding sequence is TGTGCCAGCCAAGGGCCTAGCCTCACCGGGGAGCTGTTTTTT. Residues: CASQGPSLTGELFF.

The CDR3 here is CASSFSRGQETQYF. The CDR3 nucleotides read TGTGCCAGCAGTTTTAGCCGGGGCCAAGAGACCCAGTACTTC. The J gene is TRBJ2-5, the V gene TRBV12-3 or TRBV12-4; a weak D match, TRBD2 (5 bases). The V end was cut by 3 bases, the J end by 1 base, with 9 bases between. The CDR3 consists of 14 residues.

The chain joins TRBV29-1 to TRBJ2-1, with 10 positions matching TRBD1. This CDR3 comprises 15 residues. V lost 4 bases to trimming and J lost 2 bases; unmatched junction nucleotides: 5. CDR1 is SQVTM, CDR2 ANQGSEA, per germline. The CDR3 region is CSVGQGAIPYNEQFF. CDR3 coding DNA: TGCAGCGTTGGACAGGGGGCGATCCCCTACAATGAGCAGTTCTTC.

This clonotype was detected a few times. This chain joins TRBV4-1 and TRBJ2-1, with 8 bases aligning to TRBD1. From germline, CDR1 is MGHRA and CDR2 YSYEKL. The trim removed 3 bases at V and 2 bases at J, leaving 3 bases unmatched. The CDR3 loop spans 15 amino acids. CDR3 sequence: CASSQDRATYNEQFF. The CDR3 bases are TGCGCCAGCAGCCAGGACAGGGCCACCTACAATGAGCAGTTCTTC.

The chain carries TRBV25-1 and TRBJ2-1; D possibly corresponds to TRBD2 (6 bases). Germline CDR1 MGHDK, CDR2 SYGVNS. CDR3 length equals 16 residues. V was shortened by 7 bases and J by 6 bases, with 22 bases between the two germline ends. The CDR3 here is CASMGWGSGMGNEQFF. CDR3 DNA: TGTGCCAGCATGGGTTGGGGTAGCGGAATGGGCAATGAGCAGTTCTTC.

The V and J genes are TRBV6-1 and TRBJ1-4; 7 nucleotides agree with TRBD1. The V gene end was trimmed by 8 bases and the J gene end by 8 bases; junction bases not matched to a gene: 11. Germline values: CDR1 MNHNS, CDR2 SASEGT. The CDR3 consists of 14 residues. Written as DNA, the CDR3 is TGTGCCAGCTCACAGGGGCCGGGCTGGGAAAAACTGTTTTTT. It yields the protein CASSQGPGWEKLFF.